The next 16 T cell receptor beta chains were all read from a single sample in a study of blood T cells in healthy people across ages. Alongside a J-beta primer mix, a sample-barcoded 5' primer served in a second PCR lasting roughly 6 to 11 cycles. Each CDR3 protein gets one entry after TCRdb re-called the 5' RACE reads with MiXCR. The repertoire holds roughly 800,000 distinct CDR3 sequences, with more than 45% as singletons. Sequenced material: blood. The source of these receptors is a man aged 25 to 45 in good health.

The genes are TRBV21-1 and TRBJ2-3; the listed D gene, TRBD2, was not tested against the DNA. TRBV21-1 is annotated as a pseudogene. This CDR3 has 15 amino acids. Here the CDR3 DNA reads TGTGCCAGCAGCAAAGCGGGCAGGGAGGCAGATACGCAGTATTTT. Residues: CASSKAGREADTQYF.

This chain uses TRBV7-2 with TRBJ2-7; D is ambiguous. The V end was cut by 2 bases, the J end by 4 bases, with 18 bases between. The CDR3 consists of 16 residues. The germline gives CDR1 SGHTA, CDR2 FQGNSA. The chain's CDR3 is CASSLSRTPSLYEQYF. In DNA, the CDR3 is TGTGCCAGCAGCTTATCCAGGACCCCGTCCCTATACGAGCAGTACTTC.

V usage is TRBV7-9 and J usage is TRBJ2-3; D is undetermined. From germline, CDR1 is SEHNR and CDR2 FQNEAQ (reference sequence). Trimming left V 5 bases short and J 4 bases short, with 7 bases between. The CDR3 is made up of 12 amino acids. Written as DNA, the CDR3 is TGTGCCAGCAGCGGTCTCCCAGATACGCAGTATTTT. This gives the protein CASSGLPDTQYF.

This clonotype has only a few counts. The chain couples TRBV20-1 to TRBJ2-7, with unresolved D. V lost 3 bases and J lost 0, with 6 bases in between. The CDR3 loop spans 12 amino acids. In germline, CDR1 is DFQATT, CDR2 SNEGSKA (reference sequence). This CDR3 reads CSASSSSYEQYF. CDR3 bases: TGCAGTGCTAGCTCGAGCTCCTACGAGCAGTACTTC.

The genes are TRBV20-1 and TRBJ2-7; D might be TRBD1 (6 bases). This CDR3 contains 13 residues. The germline V gene has CDR1 DFQATT and CDR2 SNEGSKA (reference sequence). Trimming stripped 2 bases from V and 3 bases from J, with 11 bases between. CDR3: CSARLGQIYEQYF. The DNA of the CDR3 is TGCAGTGCTAGACTCGGACAGATCTACGAGCAGTACTTC.

The chain links TRBV30 to TRBJ2-1, with 16 bases lining up with TRBD2. CDR1 is GTSNPN and CDR2 is SVGIG in the germline V gene (reference sequence). V lost 6 bases and J lost 13; bases outside the gene matches: 9. The length of the CDR3 is 14 residues. The CDR3 protein is CACSPGLAGGPQFF. The CDR3, as DNA: TGTGCCTGCTCCCCGGGACTAGCGGGGGGGCCACAGTTCTTC. The variable domain in full, completed from reference TRBV30 and TRBJ2-1, reads SQTIHQWPATLVQPVGSPLSLECTVEGTSNPNLYWYRQAAGRGLQLLFYSVGIGQISSEVPQNLSASRPQDRQFILSSKKLLLSDSGFYLCACSPGLAGGPQFFGPGTRLTVL.

The chain is built from TRBV25-1 and TRBJ2-7, with a possible D match to TRBD2 (5 bases). Per the germline V gene, CDR1 is MGHDK and CDR2 is SYGVNS. V lost 2 bases to trimming and J lost 0 bases, with 14 bases between them. The CDR3 spans 16 residues. The CDR3: CASSEGWGGGSYEQYF. The CDR3 DNA reads TGTGCCAGCAGTGAAGGGTGGGGTGGAGGCTCCTACGAGCAGTACTTC.

This clonotype was seen more than once but under ten times. This chain uses TRBV11-2 with TRBJ2-7, with D unclear. This CDR3 spans 15 amino acids. The germline CDR1 and CDR2 sequences are SGHAT and FQNNGV. The V end was cut by 1 base, the J end by 2 bases, with 12 bases between. CDR3 amino acids: CASSLAPMTPYEQYF. DNA of the CDR3: TGTGCCAGCAGCTTAGCTCCGATGACCCCCTACGAGCAGTACTTC.

With respect to this clonotype: Compared with germline, one end of the junction differs, possibly owing to a read error. The chain links TRBV5-1 to TRBJ1-2; D perhaps matches TRBD1 (6 bases). The germline gives CDR1 SGHRS, CDR2 YFSETQ. There are 13 residues in the CDR3. The DNA of the CDR3 is TGCGCCGGCAGCTCGGACAGCTACTATGGCTACACCTTC. Protein product: CAGSSDSYYGYTF.

The rearrangement links TRBV7-6 to TRBJ2-4; 7 bases agree with TRBD2. V dropped 5 bases and J dropped 13; count of bases not matched to a gene: 14. The CDR3 has 14 residues. Germline CDR1 SGHVS, CDR2 FNYEAQ. Written as DNA, the CDR3 is TGTGCCAGCAGCCCCCTGGCGGGAGCGAAAGAGCAGTACTTC. Its translation: CASSPLAGAKEQYF.

The chain joins TRBV20-1 to TRBJ1-4; D gene unclear. The V end was cut by 3 bases, the J end by 4 bases, with 12 bases between. CDR1 is DFQATT, CDR2 SNEGSKA, per germline (reference sequence). This CDR3 region has 14 residues. The CDR3: CSASFRFDNEKLFF. In nucleotides, the CDR3 is TGCAGTGCTAGTTTCCGGTTTGATAATGAAAAACTGTTTTTT.

This clonotype has more than one count but fewer than ten. The CDR3 sequence: CASLVSGSEKTQYF. The CDR3 bases are TGTGCCAGCCTTGTTAGCGGGAGTGAAAAGACCCAGTACTTC. V gene TRBV3-1 combines with J gene TRBJ2-5; 9 bases map to TRBD2. There are 14 residues in the CDR3. V was clipped by 8 bases and J by 6 bases; unmatched bases: 10. Germline assignment: CDR1 LGHDT and CDR2 YNNKEL (reference sequence).

In this sample, this clonotype turned up a few times. DNA of the CDR3: TGTGCCAGCAGGAAGACAGGGCTGAATTCACCCCTCCACTTT. Amino acid sequence: CASRKTGLNSPLHF. The V and J genes are TRBV6-1 and TRBJ1-6; 7 bases fit TRBD1. CDR1 is MNHNS and CDR2 is SASEGT in the germline V gene. Trimming at V came to 6 bases and at J to 7 bases, leaving 6 bases not matched to a gene. This CDR3 spans 14 amino acids.

This clonotype was seen a few times. This chain uses TRBV18 with TRBJ2-1; TRBD2 aligns across 14 bases. Germline V CDR1 and CDR2: KGHSH, LQKENI. This CDR3 is built from 15 residues. Unmatched junction bases numbered 1, after V lost 0 bases and J lost 9 bases. In DNA form, the CDR3 reads TGTGCCAGCTCACCACCGACTAGCGGGAGGGGTGAGCAGTTCTTC. This sequence encodes CASSPPTSGRGEQFF.

Comments on this clonotype: Just one base apart from a much larger clone, this may be a read error. This rearrangement joins TRBV7-2 to TRBJ1-1; D not resolved. Trimming pared 5 bases from V and 5 bases from J, leaving 15 bases between. The CDR3 spans 14 residues. CDR1 is SGHTA, CDR2 FQGNSA, per germline. The CDR3 coding sequence is TGTGCCAGCAGCCTTCCTAGGAGCGGGACTGAAGCTTTCTTT. Protein: CASSLPRSGTEAFF. Using reference TRBV7-2 and TRBJ1-1 for the parts outside the CDR3, the full variable domain is GAGVSQSPSNKVTEKGKDVELRCDPISGHTALYWYRQSLGQGLEFLIYFQGNSAPDKSGLPSDRFSAERTGGSVSTLTIQRTQQEDSAVYLCASSLPRSGTEAFFGQGTRLTVV.

The rearrangement links TRBV6-1 to TRBJ2-7, with 7 bases that match TRBD2. The CDR3 consists of 16 residues. Germline V gene data show CDR1 as MNHNS and CDR2 as SASEGT. The trim removed 0 bases at V and 3 bases at J, leaving 8 bases unmatched. This chain's CDR3 is CASSEALSGTVYEQYF. The CDR3 region has the DNA TGTGCCAGCAGTGAAGCGTTGAGCGGGACGGTCTACGAGCAGTACTTC.